This entry lists 21 T cell receptor beta chains sequenced from one sample in a study of cytomegalovirus exposure and HLA in healthy donors (dated by TCRdb to about 2017). Libraries came from the immunoSEQ multiplex PCR assay. The multiplex PCR relied on a mix of 60 forward primers for TCR Vbeta segments and 13 reverse primers for TCR Jbeta segments. TCRdb mirrors the immuneACCESS table, restricted to in-frame sequences. Some clones are absent from its copies; in checked studies, under half trace to an unresolved V gene, and the reason for the others is unknown. In all, the sample holds some 210,000 clones, and about nine tenths of those were seen once. The top ten hold over 1% of the sample. The sequencing input was PBMCs. These receptors were collected from a man aged 25 to 40 in good health and CMV-seronegative.

The rearrangement joins TRBV2 to TRBJ2-3; the match to TRBD2 covers 10 bases. CDR1 and CDR2 (germline): SNHLY, FYNNEI. V was clipped by 7 bases and J by 8 bases; unmatched bases: 3. The CDR3 covers 12 residues. CDR3: CASKRGGATQYF. The CDR3 DNA sequence: TGTGCCAGCAAGCGGGGGGGGGCTACGCAGTATTTT.

Only a few counts were recorded for this clone. The chain uses TRBV30 and TRBJ1-4, with D unclear. The CDR3 is 17 amino acids. The germline gives CDR1 GTSNPN, CDR2 SVGIG (reference sequence). V was clipped by 0 bases and J by 5 bases, with 19 bases between them. This CDR3 reads CAWSVNGRQRGNEKLFF. DNA for the CDR3: TGTGCCTGGAGTGTAAACGGCCGGCAGCGGGGAAATGAAAAACTGTTTTTT. The full variable domain, its missing parts supplied by reference TRBV30 and TRBJ1-4, is SQTIHQWPATLVQPVGSPLSLECTVEGTSNPNLYWYRQAAGRGLQLLFYSVGIGQISSEVPQNLSASRPQDRQFILSSKKLLLSDSGFYLCAWSVNGRQRGNEKLFFGSGTQLSVL.

The V call is TRBV5-1, the J call TRBJ1-1; no firm D call. The CDR3 totals 16 residues. The germline V and J ends were trimmed by 0 bases and 4 bases, with 16 bases remaining between them. Germline-derived CDR1 and CDR2 are SGHRS and YFSETQ. CDR3 in DNA: TGCGCCAGCAGCTTGGACCACGGGTCGAAGCTCACTGAAGCTTTCTTT. It codes for CASSLDHGSKLTEAFF.

The chain links TRBV5-5 to TRBJ2-5; TRBD1 matches at 7 bases. Trimming at V came to 0 bases and at J to 4 bases, leaving 6 bases not matched to a gene. The germline gives CDR1 SGHKS, CDR2 YYEKEE (reference sequence). The CDR3 length is 15 residues. CDR3 protein: CASSLGRQGGETQYF. CDR3 nucleotides: TGTGCCAGCAGCTTGGGTAGACAGGGTGGAGAGACCCAGTACTTC. Using reference TRBV5-5 and TRBJ2-5 for the parts outside the CDR3, the full variable domain is DAGVTQSPTHLIKTRGQQVTLRCSPISGHKSVSWYQQVLGQGPQFIFQYYEKEERGRGNFPDRFSARQFPNYSSELNVNALLLGDSALYLCASSLGRQGGETQYFGPGTRLLVL.

J is TRBJ2-1 and V is TRBV18; 15 bases agree with TRBD2. The CDR3 contains 15 residues. V lost 3 bases to trimming and J lost 10 bases; unmatched junction nucleotides: 4. CDR1 KGHSH and CDR2 LQKENI come from the germline V gene. As DNA, the CDR3 is TGTGCCAGCTCACCTCGGACTAGCGGGAGGGAGGAGCAGTTCTTC. Its protein is CASSPRTSGREEQFF.

The table lists this clone with a few counts. The chain has TRBV5-1 and TRBJ2-2; 7 bases fit TRBD2. Looked up from germline, CDR1 is SGHRS and CDR2 is YFSETQ. With V trimmed by 2 bases and J by 6 bases, 4 bases remained unmatched. CDR3 length: 14 residues. DNA for the CDR3: TGCGCCAGCAGCTTTGGGACTAACTCCGGGGAGCTGTTTTTT. Its protein product is CASSFGTNSGELFF.

This clone appeared a few times. This chain connects TRBV29-1 to TRBJ2-7; 14 bases match TRBD2. The CDR3 covers 15 residues. Germline V gene sequence: CDR1 SQVTM, CDR2 ANQGSEA. Trimming at V came to 7 bases and at J to 1 base, leaving 6 bases not matched to a gene. The CDR3 region is CSGLRLAGGSYEQYF. The CDR3 DNA reads as TGCAGCGGCCTCAGACTAGCGGGAGGGTCCTACGAGCAGTACTTC.

J is TRBJ2-2 and V is TRBV28, with 10 bases identical to TRBD1. The CDR3 spans 15 residues. V lost 4 bases, J lost 7 bases, and 6 bases stayed unmatched. Per the germline V gene, CDR1 is MDHEN and CDR2 is SYDVKM. The CDR3 DNA reads as TGTGCCAGCAGTTGGACAGGGGGAAACGGCGGGGAGCTGTTTTTT. Amino acid sequence: CASSWTGGNGGELFF. The full variable domain, its missing parts supplied by reference TRBV28 and TRBJ2-2, is DVKVTQSSRYLVKRTGEKVFLECVQDMDHENMFWYRQDPGLGLRLIYFSYDVKMKEKGDIPEGYSVSREKKERFSLILESASTNQTSMYLCASSWTGGNGGELFFGEGSRLTVL.

The chain has TRBV2 and TRBJ1-1; the D is unclear. Germline CDR1 and CDR2: SNHLY and FYNNEI. Trimming stripped 6 bases from V and 0 bases from J, with 11 bases between. This CDR3 has 14 amino acids. The CDR3 coding sequence is TGTGCCAGCAGATCCGACAACATGAACACTGAAGCTTTCTTT. This encodes CASRSDNMNTEAFF.

This chain connects TRBV29-1 to TRBJ2-3, with a weak D call TRBD2 (6 bases). Between the trimmed V and J ends, which lost 1 base and 0 bases, there was a span of 11 bases. Germline V lookup: CDR1 SQVTM, CDR2 ANQGSEA. The CDR3 spans 15 residues. CDR3 amino acids: CSVEAGGLSTDTQYF. In nucleotides, the CDR3 is TGCAGCGTTGAAGCTGGGGGACTTAGCACAGATACGCAGTATTTT.

The chain couples TRBV7-9 to TRBJ2-5, with 8 positions matching TRBD1. V trimming: 5 bases; J trimming: 0 bases; junction bases outside the gene matches: 5. CDR3 size: 15 residues. Looked up from germline, CDR1 is SEHNR and CDR2 is FQNEAQ (reference sequence). This CDR3 reads CASSKRTGYQETQYF. For the CDR3, the DNA is TGTGCCAGCAGCAAAAGGACAGGGTACCAAGAGACCCAGTACTTC.

The chain couples TRBV7-8 to TRBJ1-1; weak D call: TRBD1 (6 bases). The length of the CDR3 is 12 residues. Looked up from germline, CDR1 is SGHVS and CDR2 is FQNEAQ. The ends were cut back, 6 bases at V and 4 bases at J, with 9 bases in the middle. The CDR3 DNA follows: TGTGCCAGCAGAACCAGGGGCACTGAAGCTTTCTTT. Translation: CASRTRGTEAFF. Based on the CDR3 plus reference TRBV7-8 and TRBJ1-1, the full variable domain is GAGVSQSPRYKVAKRGQDVALRCDPISGHVSLFWYQQALGQGPEFLTYFQNEAQLDKSGLPSDRFFAERPEGSVSTLKIQRTQQEDSAVYLCASRTRGTEAFFGQGTRLTVV.

This clone was counted a single time. The J gene is TRBJ2-5, the V gene TRBV2, with 9 nucleotides matching TRBD1. The CDR3 consists of 13 residues. The germline V gene has CDR1 SNHLY and CDR2 FYNNEI. The V gene end was trimmed by 5 bases and the J gene end by 11 bases; junction bases not matched to a gene: 9. CDR3 sequence (DNA): TGTGCCAGCAGTCAAACGACAGGGGGTGAGCAGTACTTC. Translation gives CASSQTTGGEQYF.

The CDR3 DNA follows: TGTGCCAGCAGCTCTTCCGGGACAGGAACCTACGAGCAGTACTTC. Encoded protein: CASSSSGTGTYEQYF. V gene TRBV13 combines with J gene TRBJ2-7; 8 bases line up with TRBD1. J was trimmed by 2 bases and V by 4 bases; bases with no gene match: 7. CDR3 length: 15 residues. Germline V gene sequence: CDR1 PRHDT, CDR2 FYEKMQ (reference sequence).

The chain links TRBV29-1 to TRBJ2-7, with D unclear. Trimming removed 7 bases from V and 3 bases from J, with 13 bases in between. This CDR3 has 12 residues. Germline V gene data show CDR1 as SQVTM and CDR2 as ANQGSEA. This chain's CDR3 is CSAQTTSYEQYF. In nucleotides, the CDR3 is TGCAGCGCTCAGACAACAAGCTACGAGCAGTACTTC.

This rearrangement joins TRBV19 to TRBJ2-1; TRBD2 aligns across 12 bases. Per the germline V gene, CDR1 is LNHDA and CDR2 is SQIVND (reference sequence). The CDR3 has 17 amino acids. Losses at the gene ends were 9 bases for V and 0 bases for J; bases not matched to a gene: 9. CDR3 amino acids: CASRLAGVSSSYNEQFF. CDR3 in DNA: TGTGCCAGCAGACTAGCGGGAGTCTCAAGCTCCTACAATGAGCAGTTCTTC.

This rearrangement joins TRBV11-1 to TRBJ2-2; a possible D gene is TRBD1 (6 bases). Germline lookup yields CDR1 SGHAT and CDR2 FQDESV (reference sequence). V was pared by 1 base and J by 2 bases, with 11 bases between. The CDR3 spans 16 residues. The CDR3 protein is CASSLEGQINTGELFF. In DNA, the CDR3 is TGTGCCAGCAGCTTAGAAGGACAGATCAACACCGGGGAGCTGTTTTTT.

The chain is built from TRBV4-3 and TRBJ1-4, with D perhaps TRBD1 (6 bases). V gave up 3 bases and J gave up 5 bases, with 13 bases separating them. Germline V gene sequence: CDR1 LGHNA, CDR2 YSLEER. The CDR3 extends over 15 amino acids. This CDR3 reads CASSHQDRQNEKLFF. The DNA for the CDR3 is TGCGCCAGCAGCCATCAGGACAGACAGAATGAAAAACTGTTTTTT.

This rearrangement joins TRBV9 to TRBJ1-3; 7 positions agree with TRBD1. CDR1 and CDR2 (germline): SGDLS, YYNGEE. V shed 2 bases and J 6 bases; nucleotides not matched to a gene: 8. The CDR3 contains 15 residues. CDR3: CASSVAPGQQNTIYF. In DNA, the CDR3 is TGTGCCAGCAGCGTCGCACCGGGACAGCAAAACACCATATATTTT.

CDR3 sequence (DNA): TGTGCCAGCAGCTTAGGCGCGACCTACGAGCAGTACTTC. Its translation: CASSLGATYEQYF. The J gene is TRBJ2-7, the V gene TRBV11-2; unclear D gene. Germline-derived CDR1 and CDR2 are SGHAT and FQNNGV. The length of the CDR3 is 13 residues. The V end lost 1 base, the J end lost 2 bases, and 6 bases lay between the germline ends.

The chain has TRBV5-1 and TRBJ2-3; 14 nucleotides match TRBD2. Trimming removed 3 bases from V and 5 bases from J; junction bases left unmatched: 5. Germline CDR1 and CDR2: SGHRS and YFSETQ. The CDR3 loop spans 16 amino acids. The CDR3 DNA reads as TGCGCCAGCAGCTCCGGACTAGCGGGGGGCGGAGATACGCAGTATTTT. Translation: CASSSGLAGGGDTQYF.